The following is a TCR beta chain sequence with its context. Clinical history reported by participants formed the basis on which cohorts were assigned. Recovered participants had two consecutive negative NP/OP PCR tests, healthcare professional clearance, or symptom resolution. Per the original data handling: By means of reference gene primer amplification, nucleated cell counts were estimated. The table came from immunoSEQ multiplex PCR; TCRdb's copy has only in-frame clones and leaves some out. V and J calls and clone size are copied from that table; D and trimming were computed from the DNA. The data show 300,000 to 350,000 clones, with roughly 88% seen just once and more than 5% held by the top ten. Germline assignment: CDR1 SGHRS and CDR2 YFSETQ. This CDR3 region has 14 residues. The ends lost 7 bases at V and 2 bases at J; junction bases unmatched: 7. These data come from a study of blood T cell repertoires in COVID-19. Background on the study: The cDNA or gDNA used as material had been derived from T cells, B-cell-depleted T cells, or PBMCs.

The chain employs TRBV5-1 and TRBJ2-7; TRBD1 aligns across 9 bases. The sequencing sample was made of PBMCs or T cells enriched from blood (not recorded which). The receptor was isolated from a man in his thirties or forties who had recovered from COVID-19. CDR3 amino acids: CASSPGDRAYEQYF. In nucleotides, the CDR3 is TGCGCCAGCTCCCCCGGGGACAGGGCCTACGAGCAGTACTTC. Full variable domain (outside the CDR3, taken from reference TRBV5-1 and TRBJ2-7): KAGVTQTPRYLIKTRGQQVTLSCSPISGHRSVSWYQQTPGQGLQFLFEYFSETQRNKGNFPGRFSGRQFSNSRSEMNVSTLELGDSALYLCASSPGDRAYEQYFGPGTRLTVT.